The 9 T cell receptor beta chains below all came from one sample that was sequenced in a study of shared T cell receptors in the human thymus. The assay was immunoSEQ multiplex PCR, and TCRdb's table has in-frame clones only and misses some. The sample holds around 730,000 clones, 80% to 90% seen once. The sample was also reused in another study, on human thymus T cells.

The sequenced sample consisted of thymocytes. The source of these receptors is a girl under three years old with a congenital heart defect.

The CDR3 spells CASSTRVNPYEQYF. In DNA, the CDR3 is TGTGCCAGCAGTACCAGGGTTAATCCCTACGAGCAGTACTTC. V and J are TRBV28 and TRBJ2-7, with a tentative D call TRBD1 (5 bases). Germline CDR1 and CDR2: MDHEN and SYDVKM. Trimming removed 5 bases at V and 2 bases at J, with 13 bases between. The CDR3 consists of 14 residues.

The genes are TRBV25-1 and TRBJ1-4; TRBD1 matches 9 bases. Germline-derived CDR1 and CDR2 are MGHDK and SYGVNS. CDR3 length: 11 amino acids. The J segment lost 16 bases and the V segment lost 6 bases, leaving 6 bases of the junction unmatched. The DNA for the CDR3 is TGTGCCAGCAGGGACAGGACAGGGGCGTTTTTT. Translated, it gives CASRDRTGAFF.

This clone was counted a few times. The chain uses TRBV25-1 and TRBJ1-1; the D gene is possibly TRBD1 (6 bases). The CDR3 covers 15 residues. Trimming pared 3 bases from V and 11 bases from J, leaving 22 bases between. In germline, CDR1 is MGHDK, CDR2 SYGVNS. The CDR3 sequence is CASSDQAGTKVAAFF. CDR3 bases: TGTGCCAGCAGTGACCAAGCCGGGACAAAGGTTGCGGCTTTCTTT.

This clone was recorded only once. The V call is TRBV7-2, the J call TRBJ2-6, with D possibly matching TRBD1 (5 bases). This CDR3 comprises 17 residues. V was shortened by 3 bases and J by 0 bases, with 12 bases between the two germline ends. Per germline, CDR1 SGHTA and CDR2 FQGNSA. The CDR3 region has the DNA TGTGCCAGCAGCTTTGGACATCCTATCTCTGGGGCCAACGTCCTGACTTTC. It translates to CASSFGHPISGANVLTF.

J is TRBJ1-2 and V is TRBV14; D possibly corresponds to TRBD1 (5 bases). The V end was cut by 6 bases, the J end by 8 bases, with 25 bases between. Germline-derived CDR1 and CDR2 are SGHDN and FVKESK. The CDR3 has 16 residues. The CDR3 loop reads CASSPLQGGSWGGYTF. CDR3 nucleotide sequence: TGTGCCAGCAGTCCACTCCAGGGAGGATCCTGGGGGGGCTACACCTTC.

The CDR3 region has the DNA TGTGCCAGCAGCTGGGGACTGTTCACTGAAGCTTTCTTT. It encodes CASSWGLFTEAFF. V and J are TRBV7-6 and TRBJ1-1; perhaps TRBD1 as D (5 bases). CDR3 length: 13 amino acids. Trimming took off 4 bases at V and 4 bases at J, with 10 bases between the two ends. Germline V gene data show CDR1 as SGHVS and CDR2 as FNYEAQ.

This clone showed up just a few times. The chain combines TRBV6-1 with TRBJ1-1, with 8 bases that match TRBD1. There are 17 residues in the CDR3. With V trimmed by 0 bases and J by 2 bases, 8 bases remained unmatched. Germline V gene sequence: CDR1 MNHNS, CDR2 SASEGT. DNA of the CDR3: TGTGCCAGCAGTGAAGCAAATCAGGGGGCCGGTAACACTGAAGCTTTCTTT. Translation: CASSEANQGAGNTEAFF.

J is TRBJ1-1 and V is TRBV5-1; TRBD1 matches at 7 bases. With V trimmed by 8 bases and J by 3 bases, 10 bases remained unmatched. Germline assignment: CDR1 SGHRS and CDR2 YFSETQ. There are 14 residues in the CDR3. CDR3 amino acids: CASSLPTGDTEAFF. The CDR3, as DNA: TGCGCCAGTTCCCTCCCTACAGGGGACACTGAAGCTTTCTTT.

The chain has TRBV4-3 and TRBJ2-2, with D tentatively TRBD2 (5 bases). The CDR3 covers 17 residues. The ends were cut back, 1 base at V and 2 bases at J, with 14 bases in the middle. The germline CDR1 and CDR2 sequences are LGHNA and YSLEER. CDR3 sequence reads: CASSQVVQDFNTGELFF. Here the CDR3 DNA reads TGCGCCAGCAGCCAAGTGGTCCAGGACTTTAACACCGGGGAGCTGTTTTTT.